The next 23 T cell receptor beta chains were all read from a single sample in a study of a mutant IDH1 vaccine in newly diagnosed glioma. Time point: week 47, end of study. Doses comprised 300 ug of mutant IDH1 20-mer peptide each, plus topical imiquimod. Sequencing used immunoSEQ multiplex PCR; TCRdb keeps in-frame clones, though not all of them. The data hold some 57,000 clones, with 76% observed a single time. The antigens for these receptors are not known. Sequencing was performed on PBMCs, taken from a glioma patient whose treatment included an IDH1 peptide vaccine. All receptors come from a woman aged 40 to 50 with glioma. Some clones in this sample may be carry-over from other donors' samples.

Here the CDR3 DNA reads TGTGCCAGCAATGGGGGACCGTCCTACGAGCAGTACTTC. This translates into CASNGGPSYEQYF. J is TRBJ2-7 and V is TRBV2; D is tentatively TRBD1 or TRBD2 (5 bases each). V was trimmed by 7 bases and J by 1 base, leaving 11 bases between them. The CDR3 contains 13 residues. Germline loops: CDR1 SNHLY, CDR2 FYNNEI.

This clone was seen more than once but under ten times. The V gene is TRBV30, the J gene TRBJ1-1; 7 bases align to TRBD1. This CDR3 has 13 residues. Looked up from germline, CDR1 is GTSNPN and CDR2 is SVGIG (reference sequence). V dropped 1 base and J dropped 5; count of bases not matched to a gene: 4. DNA of the CDR3: TGTGCCTGGAGTGACAGGGGAAGGACTGAAGCTTTCTTT. This translates into CAWSDRGRTEAFF.

The V and J genes are TRBV9 and TRBJ1-2; 7 nucleotides match TRBD1. In germline, CDR1 is SGDLS, CDR2 YYNGEE. CDR3 length: 13 amino acids. V lost 4 bases and J lost 5; bases outside the gene matches: 5. The chain's CDR3 is CASSTGVAYGYTF. In DNA, the CDR3 is TGTGCCAGCAGCACAGGGGTAGCTTATGGCTACACCTTC.

V and J are TRBV9 and TRBJ1-6; D is undetermined. This CDR3 contains 17 residues. The V and J ends lost 0 bases and 10 bases respectively, with 20 bases between them. The germline CDR1 and CDR2 sequences are SGDLS and YYNGEE. The CDR3 is CASSVGRRGGVRSPLHF. The CDR3 bases are TGTGCCAGCAGCGTAGGTCGTAGAGGAGGAGTCAGGTCACCCCTCCACTTT.

This chain uses TRBV7-2 with TRBJ2-7; D call uncertain. Germline V gives CDR1 SGHTA, CDR2 FQGNSA. The V end lost 5 bases, the J end lost 7 bases, and 15 bases lay between the germline ends. CDR3 length equals 13 residues. The CDR3 sequence is CASSPYSLGEQYF. CDR3 DNA: TGTGCCAGCAGCCCCTACTCCCTGGGAGAGCAGTACTTC.

The chain has TRBV29-1 and TRBJ2-5; 9 nucleotides line up with TRBD1. CDR3 size: 14 residues. Germline V gene sequence: CDR1 SQVTM, CDR2 ANQGSEA. Unmatched junction bases numbered 11, after V lost 7 bases and J lost 5 bases. The CDR3 protein is CSATQGDRGETQYF. In DNA form, the CDR3 reads TGCAGCGCCACCCAGGGAGACAGGGGGGAGACCCAGTACTTC.

The CDR3 nucleotides are TGTGCCAGCAGTTACCCCGGACGGGCATCCTACAATGAGCAGTTCTTC. It codes for CASSYPGRASYNEQFF. The chain uses TRBV6-6 and TRBJ2-1; no reliable D call. The CDR3 runs 16 residues. Germline V gives CDR1 MNHNY, CDR2 SVGAGI (reference sequence). V gave up 2 bases and J gave up 1 base, with 12 bases separating them.

The chain employs TRBV6-1 and TRBJ1-4; D ambiguous. In germline, CDR1 is MNHNS, CDR2 SASEGT. CDR3 size: 13 residues. The ends were cut back, 6 bases at V and 0 bases at J, with 5 bases in the middle. CDR3 in DNA: TGTGCCAGCAGGCGAGCAACTAATGAAAAACTGTTTTTT. Residues: CASRRATNEKLFF.

In DNA, the CDR3 is TGTGCCAGCAGCACGCAGGGGACCATTAACTATGGCTACACCTTC. Translated, it gives CASSTQGTINYGYTF. The chain recombines TRBV9 with TRBJ1-2; possibly TRBD1 for D (6 bases). V was cut by 4 bases and J by 1 base, with 14 bases left in between. The CDR3 loop spans 15 amino acids. Germline V lookup: CDR1 SGDLS, CDR2 YYNGEE. Combining the CDR3 with reference TRBV9 and TRBJ1-2 gives the whole variable domain DSGVTQTPKHLITATGQRVTLRCSPRSGDLSVYWYQQSLDQGLQFLIQYYNGEERAKGNILERFSAQQFPDLHSELNLSSLELGDSALYFCASSTQGTINYGYTFGSGTRLTVV.

This clone was recorded only once. This chain uses TRBV6-6 with TRBJ1-2, with a possible D match to TRBD1 (5 bases). The CDR3 covers 13 residues. CDR1 is MNHNY and CDR2 is SVGAGI in the germline V gene (reference sequence). Trimming pared 7 bases from V and 4 bases from J, leaving 13 bases between. The CDR3 nucleotides read TGTGCCAGCACTCAAGCAGGGTTCTATGGCTACACCTTC. Its translation is CASTQAGFYGYTF.

The gene calls are TRBV6-6 and TRBJ2-7; 12 nucleotides match TRBD1. There are 15 residues in the CDR3. Losses at the gene ends were 0 bases for V and 7 bases for J; bases not matched to a gene: 4. Per the germline V gene, CDR1 is MNHNY and CDR2 is SVGAGI (reference sequence). Here the CDR3 DNA reads TGTGCCAGCAGTTACTCGGGACAGGGGGCGAAAGAGCAGTACTTC. Protein product: CASSYSGQGAKEQYF.

The chain joins TRBV5-1 to TRBJ1-2; D gene uncertain. From germline, CDR1 is SGHRS and CDR2 YFSETQ. Trimming cost V 4 bases and J 2 bases, with 12 bases left between them. The CDR3 consists of 14 residues. CDR3 sequence (DNA): TGCGCCAGCAGCCCCCGGCTGGGGAACTATGGCTACACCTTC. This codes for CASSPRLGNYGYTF.

The V and J genes are TRBV27 and TRBJ1-2, with 7 bases identical to TRBD1. V lost 6 bases and J lost 4; bases outside the gene matches: 8. Per the germline V gene, CDR1 is MNHEY and CDR2 is SMNVEV (reference sequence). This CDR3 comprises 14 residues. The CDR3: CASSQGDSPYGYTF. The DNA for the CDR3 is TGTGCCAGCAGCCAAGGGGACAGTCCCTATGGCTACACCTTC.

The V gene is TRBV27, the J gene TRBJ1-1; maybe TRBD1 (5 bases). CDR3 length: 13 amino acids. Germline CDR1 reads MNHEY; CDR2 reads SMNVEV (reference sequence). Trimming cost V 4 bases and J 4 bases, with 10 bases left between them. CDR3 DNA sequence: TGTGCCAGCAGTTACCGACAGACCACTGAAGCTTTCTTT. Amino acid sequence: CASSYRQTTEAFF.

The table lists this clone with a count of one. The chain carries TRBV7-2 and TRBJ2-1, with D uncertain. The V end lost 3 bases, the J end lost 7 bases, and 4 bases lay between the germline ends. There are 11 residues in the CDR3. Germline V gene sequence: CDR1 SGHTA, CDR2 FQGNSA. In DNA, the CDR3 is TGTGCCAGCAGCTTTTTGAATGAGCAGTTCTTC. This encodes CASSFLNEQFF.

The V and J genes are TRBV7-2 and TRBJ1-2; possible D gene TRBD1, 6 bases. This CDR3 region has 13 residues. Germline loops: CDR1 SGHTA, CDR2 FQGNSA. Trimming shortened V by 4 bases and J by 4 bases, and 10 bases separated the two germline ends. The CDR3 region has the DNA TGTGCCAGCAGCTCGGGGACACCCTATGGCTACACCTTC. Protein: CASSSGTPYGYTF.

The rearrangement links TRBV14 to TRBJ2-5; 8 nucleotides agree with TRBD2. The germline CDR1 and CDR2 sequences are SGHDN and FVKESK. The junction had 8 bases not matched to a gene; V was cut back by 0 bases and J by 5 bases. The CDR3 runs to 16 residues. CDR3 residues: CASSQDPSGRSETQYF. The DNA for the CDR3 is TGTGCCAGCAGCCAAGACCCTAGCGGGCGCTCCGAGACCCAGTACTTC.

This chain uses TRBV7-8 with TRBJ1-3; D ambiguous. Germline V gives CDR1 SGHVS, CDR2 FQNEAQ. The CDR3 length is 14 residues. The V end lost 2 bases, the J end lost 4 bases, and 9 bases lay between the germline ends. The CDR3 protein is CASSLRRTGNTIYF. CDR3 nucleotide sequence: TGTGCCAGCAGCTTAAGGCGGACCGGAAACACCATATATTTT.

The CDR3 region has the DNA TGTGCCAGCAGCAAAGGATCCGGGGTGGGGGGTCAGGACGAGCAGTACTTC. It specifies CASSKGSGVGGQDEQYF. The chain employs TRBV21-1 and TRBJ2-7; TRBD2, as called in the table, went unchecked against the DNA. TRBV21-1 counts as a pseudogene. The CDR3 has 17 amino acids.

V is TRBV5-4 and J is TRBJ1-3; D is unclear. The CDR3 is 15 amino acids. The germline V gene has CDR1 SGHNT and CDR2 YYREEE (reference sequence). Trimming shortened V by 0 bases and J by 0 bases, and 7 bases separated the two germline ends. CDR3 sequence reads: CASSLGGTSGNTIYF. The CDR3, as DNA: TGTGCCAGCAGCTTGGGCGGAACCTCTGGAAACACCATATATTTT. Using reference TRBV5-4 and TRBJ1-3 for the parts outside the CDR3, the full variable domain is ETGVTQSPTHLIKTRGQQVTLRCSSQSGHNTVSWYQQALGQGPQFIFQYYREEENGRGNFPPRFSGLQFPNYSSELNVNALELDDSALYLCASSLGGTSGNTIYFGEGSWLTVV.

The V call is TRBV11-2, the J call TRBJ2-5, with TRBD1 as a possible D gene (6 bases). Trimming removed 1 base from V and 5 bases from J, with 14 bases in between. The CDR3 contains 15 residues. Per the germline V gene, CDR1 is SGHAT and CDR2 is FQNNGV. CDR3 loop: CASSLGAHRGETQYF. CDR3 coding DNA: TGTGCCAGCAGCTTAGGGGCCCATAGGGGGGAGACCCAGTACTTC.

The CDR3 loop is CASSSIYEQYF. The CDR3 DNA reads as TGTGCCAGCAGCTCGATCTACGAGCAGTACTTC. This sequence joins TRBV5-6 and TRBJ2-7; D is unclear. CDR1 is SGHDT, CDR2 YYEEEE, per germline. Trimming removed 3 bases at V and 3 bases at J, with 4 bases between. CDR3 length equals 11 residues.

This chain connects TRBV6-5 to TRBJ1-1, with D unclear. The CDR3 extends over 15 amino acids. Trimming removed 3 bases from V and 6 bases from J, with 17 bases in between. The germline V gene has CDR1 MNHEY and CDR2 SVGAGI. This chain's CDR3 is CASSYDGPRRSEAFF. The CDR3 DNA follows: TGTGCCAGCAGTTATGACGGGCCGAGGAGGTCTGAAGCTTTCTTT.